Below, one T cell receptor beta chain is given with its context. Trimming cost V 11 bases and J 0 bases, with 11 bases left between them. This CDR3 comprises 13 residues. The germline CDR1 and CDR2 sequences are SGHAT and FQNNGV. Some clones are missing from TCRdb's copy, which holds only in-frame ones; the method was immunoSEQ multiplex PCR. The sample carries approximately 100,000 clones, 82% recorded once. These data belong to a study of control samples from healthy donors and cancer patients. Material for sequencing was blood. The chain uses TRBV11-2 and TRBJ1-3; no clear D. This clonotype was sampled from a man between 60 and 75 years old in good health. CDR3 amino acids: CAREQASGNTIYF. The CDR3 DNA reads as TGTGCCCGCGAGCAGGCCTCTGGAAACACCATATATTTT.